Listed below are T cell receptor beta chains from one sample, sequenced in a study of a mutant IDH1 vaccine in newly diagnosed glioma. Their target antigens are unknown. Using immunoSEQ multiplex PCR, the repertoire was profiled, and TCRdb retains in-frame clones only, with some absent. Of about 67,000 clones in the sample, about 88% are singletons; the top ten hold 1.9%. This sample comprised PBMCs, obtained from a glioma patient whose treatment included an IDH1 peptide vaccine. The receptors shown here come from a man aged 35-49 years with glioma. Each CDR3 is given with its conserved first and last residue. The order of the fields is CDR3 length, D gene, V gene, clone size, J gene, CDR3 DNA, CDR3 protein. D genes are given only for firm matches. Clone size is given for some rows only: seen once, a few or many times, or a class if the clone is expanded.

len: 18
d_gene: TRBD2
v_gene: TRBV5-8
abundance: once
j_gene: TRBJ2-1
CDR3nt: TGTGCCAGCAGCCTCCATTTTAGCCCTAGCGGGGGGGCCGGTGAGCAGTTCTTC
CDR3aa: CASSLHFSPSGGAGEQFF

len: 14
d_gene: .
v_gene: TRBV28
abundance: .
j_gene: TRBJ2-2
CDR3nt: TGTGCCAGCAGTCCCCTGTTTTACACCGGGGAGCTGTTTTTT
CDR3aa: CASSPLFYTGELFF

len: 17
d_gene: TRBD1
v_gene: TRBV4-1
abundance: .
j_gene: TRBJ1-2
CDR3nt: TGCGCCAGCAGCCAAGATCTCCTCAGGGGGAAAAACTATGGCTACACCTTC
CDR3aa: CASSQDLLRGKNYGYTF

len: 15
d_gene: .
v_gene: TRBV9
abundance: .
j_gene: TRBJ1-2
CDR3nt: TGTGCCAGCAGCGTAGGTATAGGAGGTGCTTATGGCTACACCTTC
CDR3aa: CASSVGIGGAYGYTF

len: 14
d_gene: .
v_gene: TRBV7-9
abundance: .
j_gene: TRBJ2-7
CDR3nt: TGTGCCAGCAGCTTGGACGGGGTGGCCTACGAGCAGTACTTC
CDR3aa: CASSLDGVAYEQYF

len: 15
d_gene: TRBD1
v_gene: TRBV27
abundance: .
j_gene: TRBJ1-3
CDR3nt: TGTGCCAGCAGTCCGGGGACAGGTTATGGAAACACCATATATTTT
CDR3aa: CASSPGTGYGNTIYF

len: 13
d_gene: TRBD1
v_gene: TRBV19
abundance: .
j_gene: TRBJ2-3
CDR3nt: TGTGCCACCAGGGACAGAGGATCAGATACGCAGTATTTT
CDR3aa: CATRDRGSDTQYF

len: 19
d_gene: .
v_gene: TRBV4-3
abundance: .
j_gene: TRBJ1-1
CDR3nt: TGCGCCAGCAGCCAAGATCTACGAGGGGGTGGAGGTTCGAACACTGAAGCTTTCTTT
CDR3aa: CASSQDLRGGGGSNTEAFF

len: 17
d_gene: .
v_gene: TRBV18
abundance: .
j_gene: TRBJ1-6
CDR3nt: TGTGCCAGCTCACCCCGACAGCCAGACTCCTATAATTCACCCCTCCACTTT
CDR3aa: CASSPRQPDSYNSPLHF

len: 18
d_gene: .
v_gene: TRBV2
abundance: once
j_gene: TRBJ2-6
CDR3nt: TGTGCCAGCAGTGAAGGGATGGACTGGGGCGTTGGGGCCAACGTCCTGACTTTC
CDR3aa: CASSEGMDWGVGANVLTF

len: 15
d_gene: .
v_gene: TRBV7-2
abundance: .
j_gene: TRBJ2-3
CDR3nt: TGTGCCAGCAGCTTAGAGTGGCAGATCACAGATACGCAGTATTTT
CDR3aa: CASSLEWQITDTQYF

len: 17
d_gene: .
v_gene: TRBV21-1
abundance: .
j_gene: TRBJ1-3
CDR3nt: TGTGCCAGCAGCAAAGCAAAGCCCGTAGGGGAACTCGACACCATATATTTT
CDR3aa: CASSKAKPVGELDTIYF

len: 16
d_gene: TRBD2
v_gene: TRBV2
abundance: .
j_gene: TRBJ2-1
CDR3nt: TGTGCCAGCACCTCGGGTGGCGGGAGTTCCTACAATGAGCAGTTCTTC
CDR3aa: CASTSGGGSSYNEQFF

len: 14
d_gene: TRBD2
v_gene: TRBV7-2
abundance: .
j_gene: TRBJ2-1
CDR3nt: TGTGCCAGTAAGGCGGGGGGCCGCTACAATGAGCAGTTCTTC
CDR3aa: CASKAGGRYNEQFF

len: 14
d_gene: .
v_gene: TRBV6-1
abundance: few
j_gene: TRBJ1-1
CDR3nt: TGTGCCAGCAGGCCCCAACAGGCGAACACTGAAGCTTTCTTT
CDR3aa: CASRPQQANTEAFF

len: 15
d_gene: TRBD2
v_gene: TRBV28
abundance: .
j_gene: TRBJ2-5
CDR3nt: TGTGCCAGCAGCCCGACTAGCGGGGGGCAAGAGACCCAGTACTTC
CDR3aa: CASSPTSGGQETQYF

len: 15
d_gene: .
v_gene: TRBV5-1
abundance: .
j_gene: TRBJ2-6
CDR3nt: TGCGCCAGCAGCTTGGACAGCTCTGGGGCCAACGTCCTGACTTTC
CDR3aa: CASSLDSSGANVLTF

len: 16
d_gene: TRBD2
v_gene: TRBV6-1
abundance: .
j_gene: TRBJ2-2
CDR3nt: TGTGCCAGCAGTGTCATTAGCGGGGGGGACACCGGGGAGCTGTTTTTT
CDR3aa: CASSVISGGDTGELFF

len: 16
d_gene: .
v_gene: TRBV19
abundance: .
j_gene: TRBJ1-1
CDR3nt: TGTGCCAGTAGTATTACCGGGAGCCTTCTGGACACTGAAGCTTTCTTT
CDR3aa: CASSITGSLLDTEAFF

len: 11
d_gene: .
v_gene: TRBV29-1
abundance: few
j_gene: TRBJ2-7
CDR3nt: TGCAGCGTTATTAGTTCCTACGAGCAGTACTTC
CDR3aa: CSVISSYEQYF

len: 15
d_gene: TRBD1
v_gene: TRBV4-1
abundance: .
j_gene: TRBJ2-4
CDR3nt: TGCGCCAGCAGCCGCACCGGGACAGGCGGGAACATTCAGTACTTC
CDR3aa: CASSRTGTGGNIQYF

len: 14
d_gene: TRBD1
v_gene: TRBV10-2
abundance: .
j_gene: TRBJ1-3
CDR3nt: TGCGCCAGCAGTGGACAGGGCTTGAAAAACACCATATATTTT
CDR3aa: CASSGQGLKNTIYF

len: 13
d_gene: .
v_gene: TRBV7-3
abundance: .
j_gene: TRBJ1-2
CDR3nt: TGTGCCAGCAGCCCTTCGCCGGGGCTTCTTTACACCTTC
CDR3aa: CASSPSPGLLYTF

len: 18
d_gene: TRBD1
v_gene: TRBV5-1
abundance: .
j_gene: TRBJ1-1
CDR3nt: TGCGCCAGCAGCTTAAGAGGGACAGGGGCTTTCCGGGACACTGAAGCTTTCTTT
CDR3aa: CASSLRGTGAFRDTEAFF

len: 15
d_gene: TRBD1
v_gene: TRBV11-2
abundance: .
j_gene: TRBJ1-5
CDR3nt: TGTGCCAGCAGCCACTCGGACAGGGAGGATCAGCCCCAGCATTTT
CDR3aa: CASSHSDREDQPQHF

len: 15
d_gene: .
v_gene: TRBV18
abundance: .
j_gene: TRBJ1-3
CDR3nt: TGTGCCAGCTCACGCCCCGGGGGAGCTGGAAACACCATATATTTT
CDR3aa: CASSRPGGAGNTIYF

len: 14
d_gene: .
v_gene: TRBV21-1
abundance: .
j_gene: TRBJ1-4
CDR3nt: TGTGCCAGCAGCAAGGGAAGGTTTTGTGAAAAACTGTTTTTT
CDR3aa: CASSKGRFCEKLFF

len: 18
d_gene: TRBD2
v_gene: TRBV5-1
abundance: .
j_gene: TRBJ2-1
CDR3nt: TGCGCCAGCAGCTTGGTGTTTGGGGGACTAGCGGAAGGCAATGAGCAGTTCTTC
CDR3aa: CASSLVFGGLAEGNEQFF

len: 14
d_gene: TRBD1
v_gene: TRBV19
abundance: .
j_gene: TRBJ2-1
CDR3nt: TGTGCCAGTAGTAGACAGGGGGTCAGAGATGAGCAGTTCTTC
CDR3aa: CASSRQGVRDEQFF

len: 17
d_gene: .
v_gene: TRBV28
abundance: .
j_gene: TRBJ2-2
CDR3nt: TGTGCCAGCAGTTTAGGGCAACAGGGTATTTGGACCGGGGAGCTGTTTTTT
CDR3aa: CASSLGQQGIWTGELFF

len: 14
d_gene: TRBD1
v_gene: TRBV5-5
abundance: .
j_gene: TRBJ1-4
CDR3nt: TGTGCCAGCAGTTCCAACAGGGGTAGTGAAAAACTGTTTTTT
CDR3aa: CASSSNRGSEKLFF

len: 14
d_gene: TRBD2
v_gene: TRBV5-1
abundance: .
j_gene: TRBJ2-1
CDR3nt: TGCGCCAGCAGCATACGGGACTACCTCAATGAGCAGTTCTTC
CDR3aa: CASSIRDYLNEQFF

len: 14
d_gene: TRBD2
v_gene: TRBV6-1
abundance: .
j_gene: TRBJ2-7
CDR3nt: TGTGCCAGCAGTGAGAGGTGGGCGGGACTACGACCGTACTTC
CDR3aa: CASSERWAGLRPYF

len: 13
d_gene: .
v_gene: TRBV29-1
abundance: .
j_gene: TRBJ1-1
CDR3nt: TGCAGCGCACTGACGGGGGGGAACACTGAAGCTTTCTTT
CDR3aa: CSALTGGNTEAFF

len: 13
d_gene: .
v_gene: TRBV6-1
abundance: .
j_gene: TRBJ1-1
CDR3nt: TGTGCCAGCAGTGAAGCCGGCTACACTGAAGCTTTCTTT
CDR3aa: CASSEAGYTEAFF

len: 19
d_gene: .
v_gene: TRBV7-2
abundance: .
j_gene: TRBJ2-7
CDR3nt: TGTGCCAGCAGCTTAGGTTTTAATTTTGCGCAGGGGACCCCCTACGAGCAGTACTTC
CDR3aa: CASSLGFNFAQGTPYEQYF

len: 16
d_gene: .
v_gene: TRBV7-8
abundance: few
j_gene: TRBJ1-6
CDR3nt: TGTGCCAGCAGCCAGCGGGAGACAGGCCTTAATTCACCCCTCCACTTT
CDR3aa: CASSQRETGLNSPLHF

len: 15
d_gene: TRBD1
v_gene: TRBV28
abundance: once
j_gene: TRBJ1-2
CDR3nt: TGTGCCAGCAGCACCCGGACAGGGGGGTTCTATGGCTACACCTTC
CDR3aa: CASSTRTGGFYGYTF

len: 15
d_gene: TRBD1
v_gene: TRBV7-9
abundance: .
j_gene: TRBJ2-3
CDR3nt: TGTGCCAGCAGCTCTGGACAGGGGGCCATAGATACGCAGTATTTT
CDR3aa: CASSSGQGAIDTQYF

len: 13
d_gene: .
v_gene: TRBV7-8
abundance: .
j_gene: TRBJ1-2
CDR3nt: TGTGCCAGCAGCTGGCGGGTCGGCTATGGCTACACCTTC
CDR3aa: CASSWRVGYGYTF

len: 14
d_gene: .
v_gene: TRBV9
abundance: .
j_gene: TRBJ1-2
CDR3nt: TGTGCCAGCAGCGGCGGGACGGATAACTATGGCTACACCTTC
CDR3aa: CASSGGTDNYGYTF

len: 14
d_gene: .
v_gene: TRBV4-1
abundance: .
j_gene: TRBJ1-2
CDR3nt: TGCGCCAGCAGCCAAGTTCAGGGCGACTATGGCTACACCTTC
CDR3aa: CASSQVQGDYGYTF

len: 13
d_gene: .
v_gene: TRBV5-1
abundance: .
j_gene: TRBJ1-2
CDR3nt: TGCGCCAGCAGCTTTAACAGCAACTATGGCTACACCTTC
CDR3aa: CASSFNSNYGYTF

len: 16
d_gene: .
v_gene: TRBV28
abundance: .
j_gene: TRBJ2-1
CDR3nt: TGTGCCAGCAGGGGGGGAAGCGGTGGCTCCTACAATGAGCAGTTCTTC
CDR3aa: CASRGGSGGSYNEQFF

len: 22
d_gene: TRBD2
v_gene: TRBV28
abundance: .
j_gene: TRBJ2-7
CDR3nt: TGTGCCAGCGGTACAAGCCCCTACCCCGGGACTAGCGGGAGCCCATCCCTCTACGAGCAGTACTTC
CDR3aa: CASGTSPYPGTSGSPSLYEQYF

len: 17
d_gene: .
v_gene: TRBV29-1
abundance: .
j_gene: TRBJ2-1
CDR3nt: TGCAGCGTTGTGGATCTGGGCCTCCACGGGGATAACAATGAGCAGTTCTTC
CDR3aa: CSVVDLGLHGDNNEQFF